The TCR beta chain described here comes from a study of T cells in women clearing cervical HPV infection. Some clones are missing from TCRdb's copy, which holds only in-frame ones; the method was immunoSEQ multiplex PCR. Recorded for this sample: some 33,000 clones. The specimen was blood buffy coat. The clonotype was recovered from a woman aged 18 to 75 with a cervical HPV16 infection that either progressed to CIN3+ or cleared (not recorded which).

CDR3 DNA, as far as it was read: TGTGCCAGCAGCGAAGCAACTACCGGGGAG. Encoded protein: CASSEATTGE. The full-length CDR3 reads as CASSEATTGELFF. The V gene is TRBV7-9, the J gene TRBJ2-2; D unresolved. The read ends 3 residues early relative to the CDR3; the germline J gene fills the gap. The germline CDR1 and CDR2 sequences are SEHNR and FQNEAQ (reference sequence). V was cut by 5 bases and J by 5 bases, with 9 bases left in between. The CDR3 has 13 amino acids.